Listed here are 20 T cell receptor beta chains from one sample, sequenced in a study of cytomegalovirus exposure and HLA in healthy donors. A multiplex PCR was run with 60 Vbeta primers and 13 Jbeta primers. Repertoires were generated with immunoSEQ multiplex PCR, while TCRdb's copy carries only in-frame clones and drops some. The sample includes about 300,000 clones, roughly 90% of them seen just once. Sequencing was performed on PBMCs. All receptors derive from a man in his forties in good health and CMV-seropositive.

This rearrangement joins TRBV7-9 to TRBJ2-6; 8 bases fit TRBD1. This CDR3 spans 13 amino acids. Germline values: CDR1 SEHNR, CDR2 FQNEAQ (reference sequence). The junction had 4 bases not matched to a gene; V was cut back by 5 bases and J by 10 bases. CDR3 bases: TGTGCCAGCAGCCCCTGGGACAGGAACGTCCTGACTTTC. Residues: CASSPWDRNVLTF.

V gene TRBV9 combines with J gene TRBJ2-5, with TRBD2 matching 7 bases. This CDR3 comprises 15 residues. The junction had 12 bases not matched to a gene; V was cut back by 3 bases and J by 7 bases. Germline V gene lookup returns CDR1 SGDLS and CDR2 YYNGEE. In DNA, the CDR3 is TGTGCCAGCAGCGCAACTAGCGAGAGCCGGCCGACCCAGTACTTC. This codes for CASSATSESRPTQYF.

The V and J genes are TRBV5-6 and TRBJ2-5, with 11 bases that match TRBD2. From germline, CDR1 is SGHDT and CDR2 YYEEEE. The trim removed 3 bases at V and 0 bases at J, leaving 4 bases unmatched. This CDR3 spans 16 amino acids. The CDR3: CASSSPGLADQETQYF. CDR3 nucleotide sequence: TGTGCCAGCAGCTCCCCGGGACTAGCGGACCAAGAGACCCAGTACTTC.

Comment on this clone: At the DNA level, this CDR3 is encoded by other sequences in the same sample as well. The chain couples TRBV5-4 to TRBJ2-7, with 10 bases fitting TRBD2. This CDR3 region has 17 residues. After removal of 0 bases from V and 1 base from J, the junction contained 7 bases not matched to a gene. Germline V gene data show CDR1 as SGHNT and CDR2 as YYREEE (reference sequence). The CDR3 nucleotides read TGTGCCAGCAGCTTGGTAGTCCTAGCGGGGGCATCCTACGAGCAGTACTTC. Its translation: CASSLVVLAGASYEQYF. Drawing the rest from reference TRBV5-4 and TRBJ2-7, the complete variable domain is ETGVTQSPTHLIKTRGQQVTLRCSSQSGHNTVSWYQQALGQGPQFIFQYYREEENGRGNFPPRFSGLQFPNYSSELNVNALELDDSALYLCASSLVVLAGASYEQYFGPGTRLTVT.

The table lists this clone with a count of one. The CDR3 region is CASSYGIPAGSAGNTIYF. In DNA, the CDR3 is TGTGCCAGCAGCTATGGAATCCCGGCGGGGTCTGCTGGAAACACCATATATTTT. The J gene is TRBJ1-3, the V gene TRBV7-2; D gene ambiguous. CDR1 is SGHTA, CDR2 FQGNSA, per germline. The CDR3 is 18 amino acids. V lost 4 bases to trimming and J lost 2 bases, with 21 bases between them.

The rearrangement links TRBV2 to TRBJ2-3, with TRBD2 identical over 10 bases. The CDR3 loop spans 15 amino acids. The V segment lost 3 bases and the J segment 5 bases; nucleotides outside the gene matches: 5. The germline V gene has CDR1 SNHLY and CDR2 FYNNEI. The CDR3 reads CASSDLAGVEDTQYF. CDR3 in DNA: TGTGCCAGCAGTGATCTAGCGGGAGTGGAAGATACGCAGTATTTT. Complete variable domain (other parts from reference TRBV2 and TRBJ2-3): EPEVTQTPSHQVTQMGQEVILRCVPISNHLYFYWYRQILGQKVEFLVSFYNNEISEKSEIFDDQFSVERPDGSNFTLKIRSTKLEDSAMYFCASSDLAGVEDTQYFGPGTRLTVL.

This chain joins TRBV6-5 and TRBJ1-1; no clear D gene. Germline CDR1 MNHEY, CDR2 SVGAGI. The CDR3 extends over 12 amino acids. Trimming removed 5 bases from V and 0 bases from J, with 4 bases in between. CDR3 in DNA: TGTGCCAGCAGTGAGATGAACACTGAAGCTTTCTTT. It specifies CASSEMNTEAFF.

The chain recombines TRBV27 with TRBJ2-3, with 8 bases that match TRBD2. V lost 7 bases to trimming and J lost 8 bases; unmatched junction nucleotides: 14. In germline, CDR1 is MNHEY, CDR2 SMNVEV (reference sequence). The CDR3 loop spans 15 amino acids. The CDR3, as DNA: TGTGCCAGCACCAAACCGGGGGGGAGAGGCGTTACGCAGTATTTT. As protein: CASTKPGGRGVTQYF.

This chain joins TRBV6-5 and TRBJ1-5; 9 bases line up with TRBD1. The CDR3 covers 14 residues. Germline-derived CDR1 and CDR2 are MNHEY and SVGAGI. With V trimmed by 5 bases and J by 7 bases, 6 bases remained unmatched. CDR3 residues: CASSPTGGDQPQHF. CDR3 in DNA: TGTGCCAGCAGTCCCACAGGGGGCGACCAGCCCCAGCATTTT.

This clone was detected once. This chain connects TRBV4-3 to TRBJ1-2; D remains ambiguous. Germline CDR1 and CDR2: LGHNA and YSLEER. The V gene lost 0 bases and the J gene lost 2 bases, with 13 bases spanning the gap. The CDR3 consists of 16 residues. The CDR3: CASSQDFQNPNYGYTF. The CDR3 nucleotides are TGCGCCAGCAGCCAAGATTTTCAGAATCCAAACTATGGCTACACCTTC.

The chain combines TRBV5-1 with TRBJ2-5; the D gene is possibly TRBD1 (6 bases). Trimming took off 4 bases at V and 9 bases at J, with 16 bases between the two ends. Germline V gives CDR1 SGHRS, CDR2 YFSETQ. The CDR3 extends over 13 amino acids. CDR3 sequence reads: CASSPRDNLPQYF. CDR3 coding DNA: TGCGCCAGCAGCCCGAGGGACAACCTCCCCCAGTACTTC.

The V gene is TRBV5-1, the J gene TRBJ2-5; 8 bases agree with TRBD1. The germline CDR1 and CDR2 sequences are SGHRS and YFSETQ. Trimming at V came to 1 base and at J to 4 bases, leaving 6 bases not matched to a gene. The CDR3 length is 15 residues. Here the CDR3 DNA reads TGCGCCAGCAGCTTGTTAACAGGGGGATTAGAGACCCAGTACTTC. Protein sequence: CASSLLTGGLETQYF.

This sequence joins TRBV13 and TRBJ1-5; no definite D call. The germline V and J ends were trimmed by 0 bases and 1 base, with 4 bases remaining between them. The V gene's germline CDR1 is PRHDT and CDR2 FYEKMQ (reference sequence). The CDR3 totals 14 residues. The CDR3 region is CASSLGGSNQPQHF. In DNA form, the CDR3 reads TGTGCCAGCAGCTTAGGCGGGAGCAATCAGCCCCAGCATTTT.

V usage is TRBV14 and J usage is TRBJ1-2; maybe TRBD1 (6 bases). The CDR3 contains 13 residues. Deletions cut 2 bases from V and 9 bases from J, with 13 bases between. Germline V lookup: CDR1 SGHDN, CDR2 FVKESK. CDR3 sequence reads: CASSQQQGRSYTF. CDR3 nucleotides: TGTGCCAGCAGCCAACAACAGGGAAGGAGCTACACCTTC.

The V call is TRBV7-6, the J call TRBJ1-1; tentatively, D is TRBD1 (6 bases). The CDR3 consists of 14 residues. The V gene lost 5 bases and the J gene lost 0 bases, with 10 bases spanning the gap. The germline gives CDR1 SGHVS, CDR2 FNYEAQ. DNA of the CDR3: TGTGCCAGCAGCGCGGACAGCATGAACACTGAAGCTTTCTTT. Encoded protein: CASSADSMNTEAFF.

This clone was seen once. The V call is TRBV7-3, the J call TRBJ2-1, with 11 bases that match TRBD2. Germline V gene lookup returns CDR1 SGHTA and CDR2 FQGTGA. This CDR3 has 16 amino acids. The V segment lost 0 bases and the J segment 5 bases; nucleotides outside the gene matches: 3. CDR3 loop: CASSLTGLAVNNEQFF. CDR3 nucleotide sequence: TGTGCCAGCAGCTTAACGGGACTAGCGGTAAACAATGAGCAGTTCTTC.

This rearrangement joins TRBV28 to TRBJ2-7; tentative D call: TRBD2 (5 bases). CDR1 is MDHEN, CDR2 SYDVKM, per germline. This CDR3 is built from 15 residues. V was cut by 1 base and J by 3 bases, with 13 bases left in between. In DNA, the CDR3 is TGTGCCAGCAGTTTATCGGGCGGGTCTTTCTACGAGCAGTACTTC. Protein product: CASSLSGGSFYEQYF.

V is TRBV2 and J is TRBJ1-5, with 9 positions matching TRBD1. After removal of 6 bases from V and 6 bases from J, the junction contained 6 bases not matched to a gene. This CDR3 is built from 14 residues. Looked up from germline, CDR1 is SNHLY and CDR2 is FYNNEI. DNA for the CDR3: TGTGCCAGCAGCGATACAGGGGGCGGTCAGCCCCAGCATTTT. This gives the protein CASSDTGGGQPQHF.

This chain links TRBV29-1 with TRBJ2-5; D perhaps matches TRBD2 (7 bases). The end of the DNA is better explained by TRBJ2-7, so the J call may be wrong. The CDR3 extends over 12 amino acids. CDR1 is SQVTM, CDR2 ANQGSEA, per germline. As DNA, the CDR3 is TGCAGCGCTAGGGGGGGGTCCTACGAGCAGTACTTC. The encoded protein is CSARGGSYEQYF.

V usage is TRBV7-8 and J usage is TRBJ2-3; D gene unclear. CDR3 size: 14 residues. The germline gives CDR1 SGHVS, CDR2 FQNEAQ. Trimming stripped 3 bases from V and 4 bases from J, with 11 bases between. The chain's CDR3 is CASSFPEFADTQYF. For the CDR3, the DNA is TGTGCCAGCAGCTTCCCCGAGTTCGCAGATACGCAGTATTTT.